The table lists the clone carrying this T cell receptor (beta chain) with many counts. The data are from a study of blood T cell repertoires in COVID-19. About the study: Spain, Italy and the United States supplied samples that represented acute and convalescent COVID-19. PBMCs, B-cell-depleted T cells, or T cells provided the cDNA or gDNA that made up the material.

This CDR3 comprises 15 residues. The germline CDR1 and CDR2 sequences are SNHLY and FYNNEI. V was cut by 7 bases and J by 6 bases, with 16 bases left in between. The method was immunoSEQ multiplex PCR; TCRdb's version includes in-frame clones alone and lacks a portion of them. The data hold some 210,000 clones, with roughly four fifths observed a single time. The chain combines TRBV2 with TRBJ1-6; D is undetermined. The sequenced sample was peripheral blood. The clonotype was recovered from an older woman with active or convalescent COVID-19. In nucleotides, the CDR3 is TGTGCCAGCAACGAGGGAAGTACACTTAATTCACCCCTCCACTTT. Translation gives CASNEGSTLNSPLHF. The full variable domain, its missing parts supplied by reference TRBV2 and TRBJ1-6, is EPEVTQTPSHQVTQMGQEVILRCVPISNHLYFYWYRQILGQKVEFLVSFYNNEISEKSEIFDDQFSVERPDGSNFTLKIRSTKLEDSAMYFCASNEGSTLNSPLHFGNGTRLTVT.